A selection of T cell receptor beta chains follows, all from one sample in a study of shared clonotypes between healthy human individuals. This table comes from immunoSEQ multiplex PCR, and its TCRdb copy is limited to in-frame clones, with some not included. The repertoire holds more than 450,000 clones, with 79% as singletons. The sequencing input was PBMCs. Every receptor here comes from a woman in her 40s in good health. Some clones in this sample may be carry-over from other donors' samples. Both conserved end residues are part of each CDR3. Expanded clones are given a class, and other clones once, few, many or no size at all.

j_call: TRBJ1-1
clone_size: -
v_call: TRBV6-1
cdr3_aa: CASSEDGGYTEAFF

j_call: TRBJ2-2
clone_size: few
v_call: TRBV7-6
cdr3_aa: CASSSEEVTGELFF

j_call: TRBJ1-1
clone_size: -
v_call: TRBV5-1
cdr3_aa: CASSLTIGTSKLAFF

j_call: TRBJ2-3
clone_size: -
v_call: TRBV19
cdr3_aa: CASTDRGAGTDTQYF

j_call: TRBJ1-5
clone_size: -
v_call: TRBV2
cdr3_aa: CASNGDSNQPQHF

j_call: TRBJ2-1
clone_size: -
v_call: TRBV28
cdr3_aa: CASSSGGGDNEQFF

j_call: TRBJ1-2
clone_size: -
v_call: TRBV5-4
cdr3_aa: CASSSGTGDYGYTF

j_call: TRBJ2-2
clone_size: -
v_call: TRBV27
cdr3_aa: CASSLWGPRTGELFF

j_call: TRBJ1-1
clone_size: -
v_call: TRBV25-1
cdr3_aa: CASGGGLGTEAFF

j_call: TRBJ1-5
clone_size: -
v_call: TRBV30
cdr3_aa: CAWSHLGSYQPQHF

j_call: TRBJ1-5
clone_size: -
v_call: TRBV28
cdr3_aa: CASRKTTRSSGQPQHF

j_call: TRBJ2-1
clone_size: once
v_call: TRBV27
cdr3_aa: CATGGLAGGEDNEQFF

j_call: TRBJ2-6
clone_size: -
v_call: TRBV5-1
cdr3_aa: CASSLVVGAGANVLTF

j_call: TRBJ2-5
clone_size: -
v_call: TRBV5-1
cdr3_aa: CASSLGLAGTETQYF

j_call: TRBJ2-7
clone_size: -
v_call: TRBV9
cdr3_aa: CASSARRGVGEQYF

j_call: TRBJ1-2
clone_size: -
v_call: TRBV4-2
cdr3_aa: CASSQLPTGGDGYTF

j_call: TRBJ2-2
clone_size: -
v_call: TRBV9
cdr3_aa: CASSLRLAGGVNTGELFF

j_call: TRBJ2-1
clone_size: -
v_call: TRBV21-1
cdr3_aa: CASSKNPPGVRDEQFF

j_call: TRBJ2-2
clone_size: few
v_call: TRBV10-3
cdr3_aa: CAIAAPGVTGELFF

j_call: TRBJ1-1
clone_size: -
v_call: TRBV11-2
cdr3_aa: CASSPLTGGMDTEAFF

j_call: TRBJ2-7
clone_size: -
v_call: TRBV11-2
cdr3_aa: CASSSPSGGYEQYF

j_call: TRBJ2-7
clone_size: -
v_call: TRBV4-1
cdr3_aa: CASSQGTQYEQYF

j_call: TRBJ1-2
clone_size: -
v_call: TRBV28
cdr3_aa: CASSLWAGVYGYTF